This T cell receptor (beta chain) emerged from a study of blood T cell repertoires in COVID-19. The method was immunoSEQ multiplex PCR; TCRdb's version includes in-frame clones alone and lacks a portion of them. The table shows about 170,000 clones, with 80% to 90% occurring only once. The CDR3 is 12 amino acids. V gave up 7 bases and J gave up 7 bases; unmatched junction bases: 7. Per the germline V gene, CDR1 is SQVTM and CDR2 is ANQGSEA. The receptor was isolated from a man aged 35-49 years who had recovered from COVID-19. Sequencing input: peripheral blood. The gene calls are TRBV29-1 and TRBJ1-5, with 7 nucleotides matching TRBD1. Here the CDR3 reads CSAGGGDQPQHF. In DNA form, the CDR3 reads TGCAGCGCCGGAGGGGGCGACCAGCCCCAGCATTTT.